Below, 5 T cell receptor beta chains from the same sample are listed, as sequenced in a study of blood T cell repertoires in COVID-19. Produced via immunoSEQ multiplex PCR; TCRdb's table is partial and in-frame only. The sample has about 270,000 clones; over 75% are singletons. Sequencing was carried out using peripheral blood. The source is a human donor in a cohort sampled during active COVID-19.

This chain connects TRBV7-2 to TRBJ2-1, with 12 bases identical to TRBD2. V trimming: 2 bases; J trimming: 7 bases; junction bases outside the gene matches: 0. Germline V CDR1 and CDR2: SGHTA, FQGNSA. The CDR3 is 14 residues long. CDR3 sequence reads: CASSLTSGRNEQFF. The CDR3 nucleotides are TGTGCCAGCAGCTTAACTAGCGGGAGGAATGAGCAGTTCTTC.

This chain uses TRBV12-3 or TRBV12-4 with TRBJ1-1, with 7 bases fitting TRBD1. Trimming removed 6 bases from V and 11 bases from J; junction bases left unmatched: 6. The CDR3 sequence is 11 residues long. CDR3 in amino acids: CASSHGQEAFF. The CDR3 DNA sequence: TGTGCCAGCAGCCATGGACAGGAGGCTTTCTTT.

This clone was detected only once. This chain joins TRBV19 and TRBJ2-1; 7 nucleotides agree with TRBD1. The CDR3 has 14 residues. CDR1 is LNHDA and CDR2 is SQIVND in the germline V gene (reference sequence). With V trimmed by 5 bases and J by 4 bases, 5 bases remained unmatched. The CDR3 loop reads CASSRQGGYNEQFF. CDR3 coding DNA: TGTGCCAGTAGTCGACAGGGCGGGTACAATGAGCAGTTCTTC.

This sequence joins TRBV6-5 and TRBJ2-7; weak D call: TRBD2 (6 bases). The CDR3 contains 14 residues. The germline CDR1 and CDR2 sequences are MNHEY and SVGAGI. V gave up 6 bases and J gave up 7 bases, with 19 bases separating them. The CDR3 loop is CASRPGRRRGEQYF. The DNA for the CDR3 is TGTGCCAGCAGGCCCGGCCGGCGGAGGGGTGAGCAGTACTTC.

This clone has only a few counts. The chain combines TRBV9 with TRBJ1-1; weak D call: TRBD1 (5 bases). This CDR3 spans 14 amino acids. V was pared by 0 bases and J by 2 bases, with 8 bases between. The germline V gene encodes CDR1 SGDLS and CDR2 YYNGEE. CDR3: CASSVDGGNTEAFF. The CDR3, as DNA: TGTGCCAGCAGCGTAGACGGGGGAAACACTGAAGCTTTCTTT.